The 6 T cell receptor beta chains in this list originate from one sample, sequenced in a study of T cells in Graves' hyperthyroidism and ophthalmopathy. RNA transcripts yielded amplified TCR beta CDR3 regions. TCR CDR3 underwent first-round RT-PCR with the HTBI primer set. Each CDR3 protein is one row after TCRdb ran MiXCR on the multiplex PCR reads. This sample carries 250,000 to 300,000 distinct CDR3 sequences, 15% to 20% of them seen once, and the ten largest clones take just over 55%. The sample comprised blood. These receptors originate from a woman aged 60-70 years with Graves' ophthalmopathy.

This clonotype was counted once. The chain has TRBV14 and TRBJ2-4; 10 bases agree with TRBD1. Germline CDR1 reads SGHDN; CDR2 reads FVKESK. V lost 2 bases to trimming and J lost 6 bases; unmatched junction nucleotides: 7. The CDR3 totals 16 residues. The CDR3 protein is CASSQRQGAIVNIQYF. The CDR3 bases are TGTGCCAGCAGCCAAAGACAGGGGGCTATCGTAAACATTCAGTACTTC. Variable domain in full (rest from reference TRBV14 and TRBJ2-4): EAGVTQFPSHSVIEKGQTVTLRCDPISGHDNLYWYRRVMGKEIKFLLHFVKESKQDESGMPNNRFLAERTGGTYSTLKVQPAELEDSGVYFCASSQRQGAIVNIQYFGAGTRLSVL.

This clonotype has more than one count but fewer than ten. The chain is built from TRBV4-1 and TRBJ1-4, with 7 bases that match TRBD1. CDR1 is MGHRA, CDR2 YSYEKL, per germline. This CDR3 spans 15 amino acids. The V gene end was trimmed by 4 bases and the J gene end by 4 bases; junction bases not matched to a gene: 6. The CDR3 DNA reads as TGCGCCAGCAGCCCCTTCGGGACAGTTAATGAAAAACTGTTTTTT. It yields the protein CASSPFGTVNEKLFF.

The chain carries TRBV3-1 and TRBJ1-3; 10 bases match TRBD1. J was trimmed by 3 bases and V by 1 base; bases with no gene match: 3. The CDR3 length is 16 residues. CDR1 is LGHDT and CDR2 is YNNKEL in the germline V gene (reference sequence). The CDR3 DNA is TGTGCCAGCAGCCAAGGGACAGGGGGATTTGGAAACACCATATATTTT. Translation: CASSQGTGGFGNTIYF.

The V call is TRBV6-1, the J call TRBJ1-2; TRBD1 agrees at 10 bases. Germline V gene lookup returns CDR1 MNHNS and CDR2 SASEGT. This CDR3 is 16 amino acids long. Trimming removed 7 bases from V and 4 bases from J; junction bases left unmatched: 12. CDR3 DNA: TGTGCCAGCACCCGGACAGGGGGAGGAAGGTCCTATGGCTACACCTTC. Translated, it gives CASTRTGGGRSYGYTF.

DNA of the CDR3: TGCGCCAGCAGCTCCGGTCCCGGGACAGGTTTAGAGCAGTTCTTC. Its translation is CASSSGPGTGLEQFF. The gene calls are TRBV5-1 and TRBJ2-1, with TRBD1 identical over 8 bases. Germline lookup yields CDR1 SGHRS and CDR2 YFSETQ. V lost 3 bases and J lost 10; bases outside the gene matches: 12. There are 15 residues in the CDR3.

The chain is built from TRBV20-1 and TRBJ2-3; D unclear. Between the trimmed V and J ends, which lost 6 bases and 2 bases, there was a span of 9 bases. Germline loops: CDR1 DFQATT, CDR2 SNEGSKA (reference sequence). The CDR3 loop spans 12 amino acids. In DNA form, the CDR3 reads TGCAGTGCACCCTATCCCACAGATACGCAGTATTTT. Translated: CSAPYPTDTQYF.